These 6 T cell receptor beta chains came from one sample sequenced in a study of patients and donors after allogeneic stem cell transplantation. TCRdb redid the calling of the RT-PCR reads with MiXCR, one entry per CDR3 protein. The table has approximately 140,000 distinct CDR3 sequences, about two fifths seen once. Specimen: blood, either unsorted or a sorted T cell fraction (not recorded which). These receptors all stem from a human donor who was either an allogeneic HSCT recipient or a stem cell or donor lymphocyte infusion donor (not recorded which). It is not recorded whose cells these are; they may come from a transplant donor.

This chain joins TRBV28 and TRBJ1-1; possible D gene TRBD1, 6 bases. The CDR3 is made up of 12 amino acids. Germline V lookup: CDR1 MDHEN, CDR2 SYDVKM. V gave up 6 bases and J gave up 11 bases, with 16 bases separating them. DNA of the CDR3: TGTGCCAGCAGCCAACCGGGACATGAGGCTTTCTTT. Its protein product is CASSQPGHEAFF.

The sample holds a few counts of this clonotype. V and J are TRBV27 and TRBJ2-2; weak D call: TRBD2 (6 bases). V lost 7 bases, J lost 4 bases, and 13 bases lay in between. This CDR3 is built from 14 residues. Germline V lookup: CDR1 MNHEY, CDR2 SMNVEV (reference sequence). CDR3: CASIGGESTGELFF. CDR3 sequence (DNA): TGTGCCAGCATCGGGGGTGAGAGCACCGGGGAGCTGTTTTTT.

V usage is TRBV27 and J usage is TRBJ2-5; perhaps D is TRBD1 or TRBD2 (5 bases each). The CDR3 contains 16 residues. The germline gives CDR1 MNHEY, CDR2 SMNVEV (reference sequence). V shed 2 bases and J shed 5 bases, with 18 bases lying between them. CDR3 nucleotides: TGTGCCAGCAGTTTAGAGGTGGGGACCCGGGCGGAGACCCAGTACTTC. Amino acids: CASSLEVGTRAETQYF.

The chain has TRBV6-4 and TRBJ1-1; D unclear. The length of the CDR3 is 13 residues. V shed 4 bases and J shed 0 bases, with 6 bases lying between them. Germline V gene data show CDR1 as MRHNA and CDR2 as SNTAGT. The CDR3: CASSAAVNTEAFF. The CDR3 DNA sequence: TGTGCCAGCAGTGCGGCCGTGAACACTGAAGCTTTCTTT.

This clonotype was picked up a small number of times. The chain joins TRBV20-1 to TRBJ1-5; D is perhaps TRBD1 (5 bases). Germline V gene sequence: CDR1 DFQATT, CDR2 SNEGSKA (reference sequence). The CDR3 is 15 residues long. V gave up 0 bases and J gave up 4 bases, with 13 bases separating them. CDR3 sequence (DNA): TGCAGTGCTAGAGAACTGGGACTGGGAAATCAGCCCCAGCATTTT. This translates into CSARELGLGNQPQHF.

This chain uses TRBV20-1 with TRBJ1-2; a possible D gene is TRBD1 (5 bases). Trimming cost V 6 bases and J 6 bases, with 17 bases left between them. CDR1 and CDR2 from the germline V gene are DFQATT and SNEGSKA (reference sequence). The CDR3 consists of 13 residues. Here the CDR3 reads CSAPSMGRDGYTF. In DNA form, the CDR3 reads TGCAGTGCCCCGAGCATGGGGCGCGATGGCTACACCTTC.